One sample yielded the 30 T cell receptor beta chains listed below, sequenced in a study of T cell repertoires in cytomegalovirus infection. One entry per CDR3 protein results from TCRdb running MiXCR on the reads. The sample comprises hundreds of thousands of distinct CDR3 sequences, about 9.1% of which are singletons, and around 2.4% rests with the top ten. Sample: PBMCs. The receptors were sampled from a human donor in good health (CMV status not recorded). Some clones in this sample may be carry-over from other donors' samples.

This clonotype was detected ten times or more. The CDR3 here is CASSPGGLDRDTEAFF. CDR3 coding DNA: TGTGCCAGCAGCCCCGGGGGGTTAGACAGAGACACTGAAGCTTTCTTT. The J gene is TRBJ1-1, the V gene TRBV4-2; TRBD1 is a possible D gene (5 bases). Per germline, CDR1 LGHNA and CDR2 YNFKEQ. Trimming stripped 4 bases from V and 3 bases from J, with 18 bases between. The CDR3 is made up of 16 amino acids.

The chain uses TRBV7-8 and TRBJ2-1; 9 nucleotides align to TRBD2. CDR1 and CDR2 (germline): SGHVS, FQNEAQ. V was clipped by 4 bases and J by 4 bases; unmatched bases: 17. The CDR3 spans 19 residues. The CDR3, as DNA: TGTGCCAGCAGCTCCTTACTTGGAGGGGCGGGGGGGCAATACAATGAGCAGTTCTTC. Translating it yields CASSSLLGGAGGQYNEQFF.

The chain joins TRBV5-1 to TRBJ2-3, with 9 bases identical to TRBD2. Germline V gene lookup returns CDR1 SGHRS and CDR2 YFSETQ. Germline trimming cut 4 bases from V and 3 bases from J; bases unmatched to any gene: 9. The CDR3 sequence is 16 residues long. As DNA, the CDR3 is TGCGCCAGCAGCGAGGAACGGGCGGGGGGGACAGATACGCAGTATTTT. Encoded protein: CASSEERAGGTDTQYF.

At least ten counts were recorded for this clonotype. The J gene is TRBJ2-3, the V gene TRBV7-2; D remains ambiguous. The germline CDR1 and CDR2 sequences are SGHTA and FQGNSA. V lost 0 bases, J lost 5 bases, and 12 bases lay in between. The CDR3 contains 15 residues. This CDR3 reads CASSLAARVKDTQYF. For the CDR3, the DNA is TGTGCCAGCAGCTTAGCCGCAAGGGTGAAAGATACGCAGTATTTT.

This clonotype was counted at least ten times. This chain joins TRBV7-3 and TRBJ1-1; weak D call: TRBD1 (5 bases). There are 13 residues in the CDR3. Trimming removed 1 base from V and 3 bases from J, with 6 bases in between. CDR1 SGHTA and CDR2 FQGTGA come from the germline V gene. CDR3 sequence reads: CASSLMGHTEAFF. CDR3 in DNA: TGTGCCAGCAGCTTAATGGGACACACTGAAGCTTTCTTT.

The table lists this clonotype with a count of one. The junction does not match germline at one end; this may be a read error. The V call is TRBV7-2, the J call TRBJ2-2; 8 bases agree with TRBD1. This CDR3 contains 15 residues. CDR1 and CDR2 (germline): SGHTA, FQGNSA. CDR3 loop: CASSPWTGSAEELIF. The CDR3 region has the DNA TGTGCCAGCAGCCCCTGGACAGGGTCGGCCGAGGAGCTGATTTTT.

This chain links TRBV2 with TRBJ2-2; a possible D gene is TRBD2 (6 bases). Germline V gene lookup returns CDR1 SNHLY and CDR2 FYNNEI. V lost 8 bases and J lost 5, with 9 bases in between. The CDR3 covers 12 residues. CDR3 region: CASGDFTGELFF. The CDR3 bases are TGTGCCAGCGGGGACTTTACCGGGGAGCTGTTTTTT.

The table lists this clonotype with many counts. This chain links TRBV12-3 or TRBV12-4 with TRBJ2-1; D gene ambiguous. This CDR3 is built from 13 residues. V lost 3 bases, J lost 5 bases, and 8 bases lay in between. CDR3 in DNA: TGTGCCAGCAGTTTGAGCAGCCACAATGAGCAGTTCTTC. This codes for CASSLSSHNEQFF.

The chain is built from TRBV20-1 and TRBJ1-3, with TRBD1 identical over 7 bases. With 0 bases clipped from V and 8 bases from J, the junction kept 7 bases outside the gene matches. The CDR3 runs 14 residues. Germline CDR1 DFQATT, CDR2 SNEGSKA (reference sequence). The CDR3 DNA sequence: TGCAGTGCTAGAGACCCCAACAGGGGAGACACCATATATTTT. This sequence encodes CSARDPNRGDTIYF.

This clonotype was recorded many times. CDR3 residues: CASSYQYRVLDSPLHF. CDR3 sequence (DNA): TGTGCCAGCAGTTATCAATACAGGGTGTTAGATTCACCCCTCCACTTT. The genes are TRBV7-2 and TRBJ1-6, with D perhaps TRBD1 (6 bases). The ends were cut back, 6 bases at V and 8 bases at J, with 20 bases in the middle. Looked up from germline, CDR1 is SGHTA and CDR2 is FQGNSA. The CDR3 length is 16 residues.

At least ten counts were recorded for this clonotype. The gene calls are TRBV25-1 and TRBJ2-2; D might be TRBD2 (5 bases). This CDR3 is built from 13 residues. Trimming shortened V by 7 bases and J by 4 bases, and 10 bases separated the two germline ends. Per germline, CDR1 MGHDK and CDR2 SYGVNS. The CDR3 DNA is TGTGCCAGCATCGGGGTCGGCACCGGGGAGCTGTTTTTT. Its protein product is CASIGVGTGELFF.

The sample holds many counts of this clonotype. This sequence joins TRBV4-1 and TRBJ1-1; 8 bases match TRBD1. Trimming cost V 5 bases and J 2 bases; bases outside gene matches: 7. This CDR3 comprises 15 residues. Per the germline V gene, CDR1 is MGHRA and CDR2 is YSYEKL. CDR3: CASSYRQGINTEAFF. DNA for the CDR3: TGCGCCAGCAGCTACAGACAGGGGATTAACACTGAAGCTTTCTTT.

The table lists this clonotype with many counts. The genes are TRBV7-2 and TRBJ1-2; TRBD1 matches at 7 bases. The germline CDR1 and CDR2 sequences are SGHTA and FQGNSA. V was clipped by 1 base and J by 7 bases; unmatched bases: 15. The CDR3 spans 17 residues. In nucleotides, the CDR3 is TGTGCCAGCAGCTTAGTTTCTGCTACAGGGGCCCGTGGTGGCTACACCTTC. Amino acid sequence: CASSLVSATGARGGYTF.

This clonotype was counted many times. The chain carries TRBV5-1 and TRBJ1-1, with D unclear. Trimming left V 0 bases short and J 5 bases short, with 11 bases between. CDR3 size: 14 residues. The germline V gene encodes CDR1 SGHRS and CDR2 YFSETQ. The CDR3 protein is CASSLGDRLTEAFF. Written as DNA, the CDR3 is TGCGCCAGCAGCTTGGGGGATCGGTTAACTGAAGCTTTCTTT.

There are many counts of this clonotype. V is TRBV7-8 and J is TRBJ1-2, with a possible D match to TRBD1 (6 bases). The V end was cut by 1 base, the J end by 0 bases, with 15 bases between. Germline-derived CDR1 and CDR2 are SGHVS and FQNEAQ. CDR3 length: 17 amino acids. The DNA for the CDR3 is TGTGCCAGCAGCTTAGAGGCAGGGGCTAGAACTAACTATGGCTACACCTTC. This gives the protein CASSLEAGARTNYGYTF.

This clonotype was observed a few times. The CDR3: CSARDRRSSYNSPLHF. CDR3 sequence (DNA): TGCAGTGCTAGAGATCGGAGGAGCTCCTATAATTCACCCCTCCACTTT. The V and J genes are TRBV20-1 and TRBJ1-6; D not resolved. Looked up from germline, CDR1 is DFQATT and CDR2 is SNEGSKA (reference sequence). Trimming removed 0 bases from V and 0 bases from J, with 9 bases in between. This CDR3 contains 16 residues.

This clonotype appeared many times. The chain employs TRBV7-2 and TRBJ2-5; D assignment may be TRBD1 or TRBD2 (5 bases each). Germline V gene data show CDR1 as SGHTA and CDR2 as FQGNSA. This CDR3 contains 15 residues. V was shortened by 5 bases and J by 5 bases, with 18 bases between the two germline ends. CDR3 region: CASSQGPTAAETQYF. CDR3 DNA: TGTGCCAGCAGCCAGGGTCCCACAGCGGCCGAGACCCAGTACTTC.

This clonotype was seen at least ten times. J is TRBJ1-5 and V is TRBV20-1; possibly TRBD1 for D (6 bases). The germline V and J ends were trimmed by 1 base and 0 bases, with 7 bases remaining between them. The CDR3 contains 14 residues. Germline loops: CDR1 DFQATT, CDR2 SNEGSKA (reference sequence). CDR3 region: CSARVGASNQPQHF. CDR3 in DNA: TGCAGTGCTAGAGTGGGGGCTAGCAATCAGCCCCAGCATTTT.

J is TRBJ2-5 and V is TRBV5-1; the D call may be TRBD1 or TRBD2 (6 bases each). The CDR3 is 14 residues long. Germline CDR1 SGHRS, CDR2 YFSETQ. With 4 bases removed from V and 3 bases from J, the gap between germline ends came to 13 bases. The CDR3 here is CASSRWGAKETQYF. As DNA, the CDR3 is TGCGCCAGCAGCCGTTGGGGGGCTAAAGAGACCCAGTACTTC.

This clonotype was counted ten times or more. The chain joins TRBV14 to TRBJ1-1; possible D gene TRBD1, 6 bases. The CDR3 covers 15 residues. Germline V gene data show CDR1 as SGHDN and CDR2 as FVKESK. With 0 bases removed from V and 1 base from J, the gap between germline ends came to 9 bases. The CDR3 loop reads CASSQETGTNTEAFF. DNA for the CDR3: TGTGCCAGCAGCCAAGAGACAGGAACGAACACTGAAGCTTTCTTT.

The chain links TRBV25-1 to TRBJ1-1, with D unresolved. V dropped 1 base and J dropped 8 bases, with 8 bases sitting between them. The germline CDR1 and CDR2 sequences are MGHDK and SYGVNS. This CDR3 is built from 12 residues. The CDR3 region has the DNA TGTGCCAGCAGTGAATCCGGGGTGGAAGCTTTCTTT. Translation: CASSESGVEAFF.

The chain is built from TRBV4-1 and TRBJ1-2; D might be TRBD1 (6 bases). The CDR3 consists of 14 residues. Between the trimmed V and J ends, which lost 3 bases and 2 bases, there was a span of 10 bases. In germline, CDR1 is MGHRA, CDR2 YSYEKL. The chain's CDR3 is CASSQYTGNYGYTF. The CDR3 nucleotides read TGCGCCAGCAGCCAGTATACAGGGAACTATGGCTACACCTTC.

This clonotype was observed many times. V is TRBV6-1 and J is TRBJ1-3; 8 bases match TRBD1. With 11 bases clipped from V and 2 bases from J, the junction kept 5 bases outside the gene matches. Germline V gives CDR1 MNHNS, CDR2 SASEGT. The CDR3 runs to 13 residues. This CDR3 is CAGMTGAGNTIYF. The DNA for the CDR3 is TGTGCCGGGATGACAGGGGCTGGAAACACCATATATTTT.

The table lists this clonotype with many counts. The V gene is TRBV2, the J gene TRBJ1-1; the D is unclear. The CDR3 is 15 residues long. CDR1 and CDR2 (germline): SNHLY, FYNNEI. Trimming took off 3 bases at V and 4 bases at J, with 15 bases between the two ends. The CDR3 DNA is TGTGCCAGCAGTGATTCGGTCCAGCCCACCACTGAAGCTTTCTTT. It encodes CASSDSVQPTTEAFF. The complete variable domain, with remaining parts taken from reference TRBV2 and TRBJ1-1, reads EPEVTQTPSHQVTQMGQEVILRCVPISNHLYFYWYRQILGQKVEFLVSFYNNEISEKSEIFDDQFSVERPDGSNFTLKIRSTKLEDSAMYFCASSDSVQPTTEAFFGQGTRLTVV.

This clonotype was recorded many times. The rearrangement uses TRBV7-2 and TRBJ2-3; D unresolved. The ends were cut back, 4 bases at V and 7 bases at J, with 12 bases in the middle. Germline assignment: CDR1 SGHTA and CDR2 FQGNSA. This CDR3 spans 13 amino acids. CDR3 in amino acids: CASSSLDRHTQYF. The CDR3 coding sequence is TGTGCCAGCAGCTCACTTGACCGCCATACGCAGTATTTT.

The V and J genes are TRBV20-1 and TRBJ2-4; the D gene is possibly TRBD2 (7 bases). Trimming stripped 6 bases from V and 6 bases from J, with 21 bases between. The germline V gene encodes CDR1 DFQATT and CDR2 SNEGSKA (reference sequence). The length of the CDR3 is 15 residues. CDR3 in amino acids: CSALLGGVGGNIQYF. DNA of the CDR3: TGCAGTGCCTTGCTGGGGGGGGTAGGGGGAAACATTCAGTACTTC.

This clonotype showed up many times. This chain connects TRBV6-2 or TRBV6-3 to TRBJ2-1; D is perhaps TRBD2 (5 bases). The CDR3 extends over 16 amino acids. V lost 6 bases, J lost 4 bases, and 19 bases lay in between. Per germline, CDR1 MNHEY and CDR2 SVGEGT. The CDR3 bases are TGTGCCAGCAGAGAGTTTACGGGGAAACCTTACAATGAGCAGTTCTTC. This sequence encodes CASREFTGKPYNEQFF.

The chain joins TRBV3-1 to TRBJ2-2, with 7 bases matching TRBD1. Trimming at V came to 2 bases and at J to 6 bases, leaving 3 bases not matched to a gene. This CDR3 region has 14 residues. Germline V gene sequence: CDR1 LGHDT, CDR2 YNNKEL (reference sequence). DNA for the CDR3: TGTGCCAGCAGCCAACTCACAGGGGCCGGGGAGCTGTTTTTT. Its protein is CASSQLTGAGELFF.

This clonotype was counted at least ten times. V gene TRBV5-6 combines with J gene TRBJ2-1, with a weak D call TRBD1 (6 bases). The V gene lost 7 bases and the J gene lost 7 bases, with 30 bases spanning the gap. Germline V gene lookup returns CDR1 SGHDT and CDR2 YYEEEE. The length of the CDR3 is 18 residues. CDR3 nucleotides: TGTGCCAGCGACAAGAAGAGGGGGAGTATGGGGCGTATGAATGAGCAGTTCTTC. It codes for CASDKKRGSMGRMNEQFF.

V and J are TRBV11-2 and TRBJ1-6; maybe TRBD1 (5 bases). Trimming took off 4 bases at V and 7 bases at J, with 11 bases between the two ends. The CDR3 contains 14 residues. Per germline, CDR1 SGHAT and CDR2 FQNNGV. Here the CDR3 reads CASSSGRENSPLHF. DNA for the CDR3: TGTGCCAGCAGCTCAGGCAGGGAAAATTCACCCCTCCACTTT.